The source of this T cell receptor (beta chain) is a study of T-cell reconstitution after alpha-beta-depleted transplantation in children. Study outcomes and limitations: Several hundred expanded graft clones reportedly were the source of alpha-beta T cells about two months after transplant.

The CDR3 spans 17 residues. The junction had 2 bases not matched to a gene; V was cut back by 2 bases and J by 0 bases. CDR1 is MNHEY, CDR2 SVGAGI, per germline. Unique molecular identifiers were incorporated when the TCRbeta library was constructed. One entry per CDR3 protein results from TCRdb running MiXCR on the PCR reads. The sample has around 240,000 distinct CDR3 sequences; under 9.5% are singletons. This clonotype was counted many times. As yet, its antigen is unknown. The sequences come from PBMCs, mostly from graft donor cells, collected 180 days after TCRalphabeta/CD19-depleted stem cell transplant. The genes are TRBV6-5 and TRBJ1-3; 12 bases agree with TRBD1. This TCR was recovered from a male patient between 10 and 17 years old who had a stem cell transplant for acute lymphoblastic leukemia, so the T cells may come from the graft donor. The CDR3: CASSYGTGGSSGNTIYF. Here the CDR3 DNA reads TGTGCCAGCAGTTACGGGACAGGGGGCTCCTCTGGAAACACCATATATTTT.